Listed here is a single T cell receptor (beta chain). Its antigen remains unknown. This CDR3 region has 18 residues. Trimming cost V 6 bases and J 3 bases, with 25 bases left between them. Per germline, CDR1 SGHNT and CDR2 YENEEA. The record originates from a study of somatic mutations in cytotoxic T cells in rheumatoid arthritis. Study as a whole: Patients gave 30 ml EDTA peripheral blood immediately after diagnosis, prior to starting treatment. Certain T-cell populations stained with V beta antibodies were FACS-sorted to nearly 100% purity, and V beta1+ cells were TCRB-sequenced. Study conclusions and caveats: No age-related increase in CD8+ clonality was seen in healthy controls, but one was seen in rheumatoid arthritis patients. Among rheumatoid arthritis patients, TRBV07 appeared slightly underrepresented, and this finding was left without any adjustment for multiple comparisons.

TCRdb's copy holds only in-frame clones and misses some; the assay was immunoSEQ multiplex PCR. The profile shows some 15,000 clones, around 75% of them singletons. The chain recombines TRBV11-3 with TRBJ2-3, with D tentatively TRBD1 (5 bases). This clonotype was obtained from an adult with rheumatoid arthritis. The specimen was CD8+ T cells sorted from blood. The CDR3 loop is CASSQGPYQGSLTDTQYF. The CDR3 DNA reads TGTGCCAGCAGTCAAGGACCCTATCAGGGCTCTCTTACAGATACGCAGTATTTT.